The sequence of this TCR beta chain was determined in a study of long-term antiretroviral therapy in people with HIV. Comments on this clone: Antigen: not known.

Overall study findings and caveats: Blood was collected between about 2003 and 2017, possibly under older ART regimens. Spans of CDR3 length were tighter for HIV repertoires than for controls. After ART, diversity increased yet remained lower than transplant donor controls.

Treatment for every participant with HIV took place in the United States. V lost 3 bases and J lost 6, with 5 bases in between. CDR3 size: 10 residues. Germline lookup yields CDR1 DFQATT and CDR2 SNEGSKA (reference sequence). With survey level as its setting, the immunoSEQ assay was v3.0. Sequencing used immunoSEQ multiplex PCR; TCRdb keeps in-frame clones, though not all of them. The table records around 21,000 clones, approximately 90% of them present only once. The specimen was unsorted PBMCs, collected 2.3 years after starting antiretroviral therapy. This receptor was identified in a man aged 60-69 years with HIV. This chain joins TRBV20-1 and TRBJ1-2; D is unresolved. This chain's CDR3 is CSARNHGYTF. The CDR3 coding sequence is TGCAGTGCTAGGAACCATGGCTACACCTTC.